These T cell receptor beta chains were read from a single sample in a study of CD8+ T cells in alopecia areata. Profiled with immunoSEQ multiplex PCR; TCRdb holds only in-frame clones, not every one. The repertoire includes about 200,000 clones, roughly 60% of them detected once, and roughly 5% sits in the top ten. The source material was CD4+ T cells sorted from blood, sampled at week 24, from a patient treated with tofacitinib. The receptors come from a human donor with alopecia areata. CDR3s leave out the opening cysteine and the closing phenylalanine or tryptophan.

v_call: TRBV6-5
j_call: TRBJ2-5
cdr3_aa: ASSYTRQAETQY

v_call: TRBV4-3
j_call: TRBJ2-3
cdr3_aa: ASSRAGGTDTQY

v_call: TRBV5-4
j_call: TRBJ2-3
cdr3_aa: ASSFSTDSDTQY

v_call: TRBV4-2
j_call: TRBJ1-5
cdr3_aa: ASSQDAGTGNYQPQH

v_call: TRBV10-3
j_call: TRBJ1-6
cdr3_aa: AMWTGFDDSPLH

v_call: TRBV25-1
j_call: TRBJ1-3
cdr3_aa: ASLDRGDTIY

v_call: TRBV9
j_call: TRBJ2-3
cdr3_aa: ASSESGLAYTDTQY

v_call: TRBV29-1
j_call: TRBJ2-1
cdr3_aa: SVLTSGDYNEQF

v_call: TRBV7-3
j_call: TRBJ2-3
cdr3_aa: ASSLSRTGGVDTQY

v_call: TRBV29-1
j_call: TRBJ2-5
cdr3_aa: SVIRDIQETQY

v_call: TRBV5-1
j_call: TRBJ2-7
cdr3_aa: ASSLLLAGGPETYEQY

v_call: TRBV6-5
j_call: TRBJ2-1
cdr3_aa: ASSSRTSGGRGF

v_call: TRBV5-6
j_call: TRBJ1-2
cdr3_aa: ASSSRAGGSDYGYT

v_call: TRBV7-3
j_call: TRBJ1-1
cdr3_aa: ASSLAGLVPEAF

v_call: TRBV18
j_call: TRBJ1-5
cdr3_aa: ASSPSAGHNQPQH

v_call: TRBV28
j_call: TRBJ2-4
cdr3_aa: ASSLNGILAKNIQY

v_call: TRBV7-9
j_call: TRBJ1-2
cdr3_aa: ASSVGQGIGYT

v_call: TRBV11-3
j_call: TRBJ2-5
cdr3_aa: ASSGRDETQY

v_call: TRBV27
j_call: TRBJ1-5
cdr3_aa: ASSLSWGLSNQPQH

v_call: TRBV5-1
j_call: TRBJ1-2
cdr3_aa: ASSNPGQGDGGYT

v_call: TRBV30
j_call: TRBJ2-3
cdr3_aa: AWRQGATDTQY

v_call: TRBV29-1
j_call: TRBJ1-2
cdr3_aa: SVGQGQDYGYT

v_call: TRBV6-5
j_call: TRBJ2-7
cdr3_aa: ASSYSGLAHYEQY

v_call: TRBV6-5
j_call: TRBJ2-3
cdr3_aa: ASTSGRPSGTQY

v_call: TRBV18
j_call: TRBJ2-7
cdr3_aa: ASSPNSSYEQY

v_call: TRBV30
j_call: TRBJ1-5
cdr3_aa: AWSGGYSGWNQPQH

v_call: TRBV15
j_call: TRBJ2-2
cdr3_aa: ATSRGRTANTGELF

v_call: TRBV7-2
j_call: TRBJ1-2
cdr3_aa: ASARERGPYGYT

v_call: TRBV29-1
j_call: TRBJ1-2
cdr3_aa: SALPLTGINYGYT

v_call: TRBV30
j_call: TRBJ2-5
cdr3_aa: AWSPWETQY

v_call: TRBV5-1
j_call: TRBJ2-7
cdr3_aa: ASSPQGQGIYEQY

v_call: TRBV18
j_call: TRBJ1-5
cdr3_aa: ASSRGSSNQPQH

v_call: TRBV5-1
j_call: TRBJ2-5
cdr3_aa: ASSRVGTGGQETQY

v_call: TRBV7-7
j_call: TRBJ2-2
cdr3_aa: ASSLGAGTGTGELF

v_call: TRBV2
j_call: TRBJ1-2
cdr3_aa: ASNQGGLGYT

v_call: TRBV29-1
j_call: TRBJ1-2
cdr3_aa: SVVDDRGGGYT

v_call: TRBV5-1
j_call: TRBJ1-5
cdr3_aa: ASSLVAGGNQPQH

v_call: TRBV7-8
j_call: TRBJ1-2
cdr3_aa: ASRGMGYGYT

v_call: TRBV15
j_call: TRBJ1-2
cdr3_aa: ATSRRTPGTTTGYT

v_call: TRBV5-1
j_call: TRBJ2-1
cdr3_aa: ASSSSTPTYNEQF

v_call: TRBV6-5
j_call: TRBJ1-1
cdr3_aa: ASGREGNTEAF

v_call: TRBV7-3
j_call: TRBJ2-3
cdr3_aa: ASSLGTIPTDTQY

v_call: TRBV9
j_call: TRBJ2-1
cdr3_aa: ASSERGSYNEQF

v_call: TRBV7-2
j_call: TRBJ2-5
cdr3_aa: ASSLKAGGGQTQY

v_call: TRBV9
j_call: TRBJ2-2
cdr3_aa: ASSVAGGTGELF

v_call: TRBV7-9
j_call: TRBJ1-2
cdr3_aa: ASSLYRENYGYT

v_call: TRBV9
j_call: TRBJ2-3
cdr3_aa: ASSVTGADTQY

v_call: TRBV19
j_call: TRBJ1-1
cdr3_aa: ASSIGRNTEAF

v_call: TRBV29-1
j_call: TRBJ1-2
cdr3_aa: SVGGNYGYT

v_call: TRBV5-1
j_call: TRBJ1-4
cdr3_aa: ASSLGGEKLF

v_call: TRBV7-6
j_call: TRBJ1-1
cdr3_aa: ASSLGQGRFAEAF

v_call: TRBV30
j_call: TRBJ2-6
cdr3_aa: AWSVGGAGANVLT

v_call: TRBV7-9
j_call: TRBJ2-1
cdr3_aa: ASSTELEQF

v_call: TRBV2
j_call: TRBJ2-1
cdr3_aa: ASMRGQGGNEQF

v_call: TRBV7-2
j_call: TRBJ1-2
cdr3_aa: ASSLWNTGEGYT

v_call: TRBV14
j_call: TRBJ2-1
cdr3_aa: ASSLVEENNEQF

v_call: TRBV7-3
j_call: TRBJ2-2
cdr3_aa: ASSQNRGSTGELF